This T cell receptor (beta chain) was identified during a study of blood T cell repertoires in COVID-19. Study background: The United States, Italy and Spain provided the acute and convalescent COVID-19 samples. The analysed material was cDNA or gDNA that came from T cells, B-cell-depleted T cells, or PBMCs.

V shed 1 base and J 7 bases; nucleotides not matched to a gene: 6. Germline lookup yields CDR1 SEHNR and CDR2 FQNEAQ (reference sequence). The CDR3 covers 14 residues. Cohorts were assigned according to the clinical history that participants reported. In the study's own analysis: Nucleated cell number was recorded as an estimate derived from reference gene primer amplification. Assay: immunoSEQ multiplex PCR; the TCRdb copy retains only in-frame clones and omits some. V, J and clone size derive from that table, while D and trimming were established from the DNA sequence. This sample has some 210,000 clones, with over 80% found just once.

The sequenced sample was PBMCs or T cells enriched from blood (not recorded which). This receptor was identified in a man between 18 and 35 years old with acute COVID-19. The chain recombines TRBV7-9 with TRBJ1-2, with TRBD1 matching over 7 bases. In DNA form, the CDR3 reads TGTGCCAGCAGCTTAGAGGCAGGGGGTCTTGGCTACACCTTC. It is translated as CASSLEAGGLGYTF.